These 5 T cell receptor beta chains came from one sample sequenced in a study of T-cell reconstitution after alpha-beta-depleted transplantation in children. Using unique molecular identifiers, the investigators prepared the TCRbeta library. TCRdb reprocessed the PCR reads via MiXCR and lists one record per CDR3 protein. Of approximately 630,000 distinct CDR3 sequences in the sample, about an eighth were seen once. This specimen was PBMCs, taken before TCRalphabeta/CD19-depleted stem cell transplant. The receptor source for this set is a girl aged 2 to 10 with congenital amegakaryocytic thrombocytopenia, due to receive a stem cell transplant.

This sequence joins TRBV5-5 and TRBJ2-3; tentative D call: TRBD1 (6 bases). V was shortened by 3 bases and J by 6 bases, with 14 bases between the two germline ends. Germline CDR1 reads SGHKS; CDR2 reads YYEKEE (reference sequence). The CDR3 is 14 residues long. CDR3 in DNA: TGTGCCAGCAGCTCTTACAACAGGGCCGATACGCAGTATTTT. Its protein product is CASSSYNRADTQYF. Supplemented by reference TRBV5-5 and TRBJ2-3, the full variable domain reads DAGVTQSPTHLIKTRGQQVTLRCSPISGHKSVSWYQQVLGQGPQFIFQYYEKEERGRGNFPDRFSARQFPNYSSELNVNALLLGDSALYLCASSSYNRADTQYFGPGTRLTVL.

This clonotype appeared many times. The chain carries TRBV20-1 and TRBJ2-1; 11 bases are a match to TRBD2. The J segment lost 8 bases and the V segment lost 4 bases, leaving 10 bases of the junction unmatched. CDR3 length: 15 amino acids. Germline loops: CDR1 DFQATT, CDR2 SNEGSKA (reference sequence). The CDR3: CSANPLAGGGDEQFF. CDR3 in DNA: TGCAGTGCTAACCCGCTAGCGGGAGGCGGGGATGAGCAGTTCTTC.

The J gene is TRBJ2-1, the V gene TRBV5-1; tentative D call: TRBD2 (5 bases). V shed 0 bases and J shed 1 base, with 8 bases lying between them. There are 15 residues in the CDR3. CDR1 is SGHRS, CDR2 YFSETQ, per germline. The CDR3 spells CASSLAWESYNEQFF. The CDR3 DNA sequence: TGCGCCAGCAGCTTGGCCTGGGAGTCCTACAATGAGCAGTTCTTC. The entire variable domain, with the rest obtained from reference TRBV5-1 and TRBJ2-1, is as follows: KAGVTQTPRYLIKTRGQQVTLSCSPISGHRSVSWYQQTPGQGLQFLFEYFSETQRNKGNFPGRFSGRQFSNSRSEMNVSTLELGDSALYLCASSLAWESYNEQFFGPGTRLTVL.

The V gene is TRBV20-1, the J gene TRBJ2-2, with 7 bases matching TRBD1. The J segment lost 1 base and the V segment lost 1 base, leaving 6 bases of the junction unmatched. The CDR3 totals 16 residues. From germline, CDR1 is DFQATT and CDR2 SNEGSKA (reference sequence). CDR3 nucleotide sequence: TGCAGTGCTAGAGCGAGAGACAGGGTGAACACCGGGGAGCTGTTTTTT. It specifies CSARARDRVNTGELFF.

This chain joins TRBV5-6 and TRBJ2-2, with 9 bases that match TRBD2. CDR3 length: 19 residues. Per germline, CDR1 SGHDT and CDR2 YYEEEE. V lost 0 bases to trimming and J lost 4 bases; unmatched junction nucleotides: 13. Here the CDR3 reads CASSLVPAGGLLTTGELFF. The CDR3 region has the DNA TGTGCCAGCAGCTTGGTACCAGCGGGAGGCCTATTAACCACCGGGGAGCTGTTTTTT.